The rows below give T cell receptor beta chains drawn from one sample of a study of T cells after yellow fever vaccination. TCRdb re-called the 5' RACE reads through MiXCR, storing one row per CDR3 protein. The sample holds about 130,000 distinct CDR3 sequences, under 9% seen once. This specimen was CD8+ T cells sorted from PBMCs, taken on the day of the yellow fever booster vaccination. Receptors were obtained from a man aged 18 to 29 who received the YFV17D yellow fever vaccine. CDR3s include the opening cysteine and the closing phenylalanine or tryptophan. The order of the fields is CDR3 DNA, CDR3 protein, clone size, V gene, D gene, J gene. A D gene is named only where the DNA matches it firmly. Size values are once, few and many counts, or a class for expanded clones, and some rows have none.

TGTGCCATCAGTGAGTCGCAGGGGAGGTTGTTGGAGACCCAGTACTTC,CAISESQGRLLETQYF,-,TRBV10-3,-,TRBJ2-5
TGTGCCAGCAGCCCAGACAGGGAAATACCAGATACGCAGTATTTT,CASSPDREIPDTQYF,few,TRBV7-3,TRBD1,TRBJ2-3
TGTGCCAGCAGCTCTAACCCCCGGAGCGCGAACACCGGGGAGCTGTTTTTT,CASSSNPRSANTGELFF,few,TRBV7-3,-,TRBJ2-2
TGTGCCAGCAGCACTAGTTCGTCGAACACTGAAGCTTTCTTT,CASSTSSSNTEAFF,-,TRBV7-9,-,TRBJ1-1
TGCGCCAGCAGCTTGGCGGACAGAGCCACAGATACGCAGTATTTT,CASSLADRATDTQYF,few,TRBV5-1,-,TRBJ2-3
TGTGCCAGCAGTTCTGCAGGGACGGATGGCTACACCTTC,CASSSAGTDGYTF,many,TRBV12-3/TRBV12-4,-,TRBJ1-2
TGCGCCAGCAGCCAAGAGACTAGGTCCACAGATACGCAGTATTTT,CASSQETRSTDTQYF,many,TRBV4-3,-,TRBJ2-3
TGCGCCAGCAGCCAACTTCCGGGCCCCGGACCGGGAGAGACCCAGTACTTC,CASSQLPGPGPGETQYF,few,TRBV4-1,-,TRBJ2-5
TGTGCTAGTGGTGGGGACAGGCCCTCCTACGAGCAGTACTTC,CASGGDRPSYEQYF,-,TRBV12-5,TRBD1,TRBJ2-7
TGCAGCGTTGTAGGCAGAGCCGAAGAAAAACTGTTTTTT,CSVVGRAEEKLFF,few,TRBV29-1,-,TRBJ1-4
TGTGCCAGCAGCCCTAGTTTGACAGGCGGGGAGCTGTTTTTT,CASSPSLTGGELFF,-,TRBV7-2,-,TRBJ2-2
TGTGCCAGCAGCCCAGGTGTGGGGGGGGCTCCCGACCGAGGGGATACGCAGTATTTT,CASSPGVGGAPDRGDTQYF,-,TRBV6-5,-,TRBJ2-3
TGTGCCAGCAGCTTAGTTTTTAGCGGGGGCACAGAGACCCAGTACTTC,CASSLVFSGGTETQYF,-,TRBV11-2,TRBD2,TRBJ2-5
TGTGCCAGCAGGATGACAGGTTACCAAGAGACCCAGTACTTC,CASRMTGYQETQYF,-,TRBV6-1,-,TRBJ2-5
TGTGCCAGCACCCCGGGACTAGCCACAGATACGCAGTATTTT,CASTPGLATDTQYF,few,TRBV12-3/TRBV12-4,TRBD2,TRBJ2-3
TGTGCCAGTAGTGGGGCGACCGGTGAGCAGTACTTC,CASSGATGEQYF,-,TRBV19,-,TRBJ2-7